These T cell receptor beta chains were read from a single sample in a study of human T cells and chemical hapten exposure. MiXCR, run by TCRdb on the RACE reads, gives a single entry per CDR3 protein. The table includes about 380,000 distinct CDR3 sequences, more than 5% detected once. Sequenced here: whole blood, sampled in connection with sensitization to the hapten diphenylcyclopropenone (DPC). The receptors were gathered from a woman younger than 35 with alopecia areata. Some clones in this sample may be carry-over from other donors' samples. CDR3s include the opening cysteine and the closing phenylalanine or tryptophan. D genes are given only for firm matches. Size tells how often a clone was seen (once, few, many) or the class of an expanded clone, and some rows leave it out.

j_gene | d_gene | v_gene | abundance | CDR3aa | CDR3nt
TRBJ1-5 | TRBD1 | TRBV15 | - | CATSRDWRGQNQPQHF | TGTGCCACCAGCAGAGATTGGAGGGGGCAAAATCAGCCCCAGCATTTT
TRBJ1-1 | - | TRBV29-1 | - | CSVEDPRRNTEAFF | TGCAGCGTTGAAGATCCGCGGAGGAACACTGAAGCTTTCTTT
TRBJ1-2 | - | TRBV14 | many | CASSQDLRLANYGYTF | TGTGCCAGCAGCCAAGATCTCAGGCTAGCTAACTATGGCTACACCTTC
TRBJ1-5 | - | TRBV28 | many | CASSWGVSNQPQHF | TGTGCCAGCAGCTGGGGGGTGAGCAATCAGCCCCAGCATTTT
TRBJ2-2 | - | TRBV6-5 | - | CASRNRESGTGELFF | TGTGCCAGCAGGAACAGGGAGTCGGGCACCGGGGAGCTGTTTTTT
TRBJ1-5 | - | TRBV4-3 | many | CASSQDRTPYQPQHF | TGCGCCAGCAGCCAAGACCGGACCCCCTATCAGCCCCAGCATTTT
TRBJ1-4 | - | TRBV7-6 | few | CASSLLLDSQASEKLFF | TGTGCCAGCAGCTTACTTCTAGACAGCCAGGCGTCCGAAAAACTGTTTTTT
TRBJ1-2 | - | TRBV29-1 | many | CSVSQAWGFYGYTF | TGCAGCGTTTCCCAAGCTTGGGGTTTCTATGGCTACACCTTC
TRBJ1-1 | TRBD1 | TRBV28 | many | CASSPPRQGASKTEAFF | TGTGCCAGCAGTCCCCCAAGACAGGGGGCGTCGAAGACTGAAGCTTTCTTT
TRBJ1-3 | TRBD1 | TRBV27 | many | CASRLTGTGGANTIYF | TGTGCCAGCAGACTTACCGGGACAGGGGGGGCGAACACCATATATTTT
TRBJ1-3 | TRBD1 | TRBV4-3 | few | CASSLSDRASGNTIYF | TGCGCCAGCAGCCTCTCGGACAGGGCATCTGGAAACACCATATATTTT
TRBJ1-2 | TRBD1 | TRBV12-3/TRBV12-4 | many | CASSLALGTGEYYTF | TGTGCCAGCAGTTTAGCGCTTGGGACAGGGGAGTACTACACCTTC
TRBJ2-1 | - | TRBV21-1 | - | CASSKPQVSNEQFF | TGTGCCAGCAGCAAACCTCAAGTATCCAATGAGCAGTTCTTC